This TCR beta chain was identified during a study of T cell responses to AZD1222 COVID-19 vaccine. Looked up from germline, CDR1 is SGHRS and CDR2 is YFSETQ. CDR3 length equals 15 residues. With 0 bases clipped from V and 4 bases from J, the junction kept 0 bases outside the gene matches. The data were produced by immunoSEQ multiplex PCR, yet TCRdb's version contains in-frame clones alone and is incomplete. The sample has about 170,000 clones; over 80% are singletons. This specimen was peripheral blood, taken 28 days after the second dose of the MenACWY control vaccine. The V gene is TRBV5-1, the J gene TRBJ2-2, with TRBD2 identical over 10 bases. This receptor was obtained from an adult who received the MenACWY meningococcal vaccine as a control. The CDR3, as DNA: TGCGCCAGCAGCTTGGGACTAGCGGGCACCGGGGAGCTGTTTTTT. Protein sequence: CASSLGLAGTGELFF. The entire variable domain, with the rest obtained from reference TRBV5-1 and TRBJ2-2, is as follows: KAGVTQTPRYLIKTRGQQVTLSCSPISGHRSVSWYQQTPGQGLQFLFEYFSETQRNKGNFPGRFSGRQFSNSRSEMNVSTLELGDSALYLCASSLGLAGTGELFFGEGSRLTVL.